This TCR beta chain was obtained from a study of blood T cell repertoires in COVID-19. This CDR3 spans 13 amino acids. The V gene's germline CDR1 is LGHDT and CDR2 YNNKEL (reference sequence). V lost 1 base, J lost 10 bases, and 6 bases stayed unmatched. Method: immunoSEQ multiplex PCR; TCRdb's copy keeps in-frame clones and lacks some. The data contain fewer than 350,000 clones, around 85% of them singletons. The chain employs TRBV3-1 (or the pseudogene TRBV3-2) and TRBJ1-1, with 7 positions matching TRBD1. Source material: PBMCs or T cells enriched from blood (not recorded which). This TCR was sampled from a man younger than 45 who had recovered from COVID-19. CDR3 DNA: TGTGCCAGCAGCCAAGGACAGGGCGGTAGAGCTTTCTTT. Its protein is CASSQGQGGRAFF.